This T cell receptor (beta chain) is drawn from a study of CD8+ T cells in alopecia areata. From germline, CDR1 is SQVTM and CDR2 ANQGSEA. The CDR3 contains 12 residues. V lost 5 bases, J lost 9 bases, and 8 bases stayed unmatched. As to this clone: The antigen remains unidentified.

Overall study results and limits: Scalp sequencing captures resident alphabeta T cells of normal skin too.

As for treatment: oral pan-JAK inhibitor, 5-10 mg twice daily. Samples from alopecia areata patients were lesional scalp punch biopsies and peripheral blood. Investigators isolated RNA and reverse transcribed it into cDNA to act as the sequencing template. The table came from immunoSEQ multiplex PCR; TCRdb's copy has only in-frame clones and leaves some out. Among 90,000 to 150,000 clones, 50% to 55% were seen once, and the ten largest hold approximately 0.5%. This sequence joins TRBV29-1 and TRBJ2-3; TRBD1 matches 7 bases. The sample was CD4+ T cells sorted from blood, taken at week 4, from a patient treated with tofacitinib. This sequence was found in a human donor with alopecia areata. The CDR3 bases are TGCAGCGTTAGACTACAGGGGCCCACGCAGTATTTT. Protein sequence: CSVRLQGPTQYF.